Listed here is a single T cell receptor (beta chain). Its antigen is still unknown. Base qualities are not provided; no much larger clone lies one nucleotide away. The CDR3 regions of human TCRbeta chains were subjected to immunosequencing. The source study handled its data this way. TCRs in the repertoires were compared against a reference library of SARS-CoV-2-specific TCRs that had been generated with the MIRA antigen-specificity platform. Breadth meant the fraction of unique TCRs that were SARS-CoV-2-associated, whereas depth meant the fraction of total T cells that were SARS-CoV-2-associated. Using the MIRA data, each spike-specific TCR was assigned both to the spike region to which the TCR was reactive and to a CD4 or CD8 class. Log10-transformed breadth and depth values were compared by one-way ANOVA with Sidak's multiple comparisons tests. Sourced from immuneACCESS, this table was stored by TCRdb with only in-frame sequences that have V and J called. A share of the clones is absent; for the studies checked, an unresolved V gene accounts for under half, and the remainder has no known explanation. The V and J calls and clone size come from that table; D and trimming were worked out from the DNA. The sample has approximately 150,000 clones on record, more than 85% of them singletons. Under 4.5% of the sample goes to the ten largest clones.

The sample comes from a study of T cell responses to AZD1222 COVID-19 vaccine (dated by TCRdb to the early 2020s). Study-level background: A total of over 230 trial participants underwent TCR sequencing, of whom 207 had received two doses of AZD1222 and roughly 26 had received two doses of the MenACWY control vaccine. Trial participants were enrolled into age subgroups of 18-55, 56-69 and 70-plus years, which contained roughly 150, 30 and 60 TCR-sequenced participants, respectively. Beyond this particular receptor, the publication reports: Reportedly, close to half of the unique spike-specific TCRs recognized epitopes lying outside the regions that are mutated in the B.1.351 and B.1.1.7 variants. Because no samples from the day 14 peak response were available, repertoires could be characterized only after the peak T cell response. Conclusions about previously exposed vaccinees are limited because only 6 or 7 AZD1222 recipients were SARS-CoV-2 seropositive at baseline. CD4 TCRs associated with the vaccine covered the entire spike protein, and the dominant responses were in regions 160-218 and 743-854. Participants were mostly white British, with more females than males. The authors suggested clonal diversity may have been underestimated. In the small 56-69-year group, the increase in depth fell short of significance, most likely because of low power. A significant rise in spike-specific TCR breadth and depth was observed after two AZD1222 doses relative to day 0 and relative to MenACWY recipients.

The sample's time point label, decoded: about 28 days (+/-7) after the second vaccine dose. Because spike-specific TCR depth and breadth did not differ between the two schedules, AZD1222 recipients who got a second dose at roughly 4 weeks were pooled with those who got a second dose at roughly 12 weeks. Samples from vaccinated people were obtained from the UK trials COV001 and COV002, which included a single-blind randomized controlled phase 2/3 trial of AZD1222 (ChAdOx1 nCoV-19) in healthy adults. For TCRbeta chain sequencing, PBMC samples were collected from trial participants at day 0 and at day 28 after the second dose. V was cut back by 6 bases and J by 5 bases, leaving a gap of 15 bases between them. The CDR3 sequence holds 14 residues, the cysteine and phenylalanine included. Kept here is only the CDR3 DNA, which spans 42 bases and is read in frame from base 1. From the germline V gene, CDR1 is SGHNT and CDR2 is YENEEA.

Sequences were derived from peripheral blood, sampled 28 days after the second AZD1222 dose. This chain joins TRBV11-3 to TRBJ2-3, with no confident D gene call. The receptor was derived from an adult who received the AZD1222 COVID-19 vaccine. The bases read TGTGCCAGCAGACCTCTCCCGAGGATAGATACGCAGTATTTT. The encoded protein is CASRPLPRIDTQYF.